Reported below is one T cell receptor (beta chain). CDR1 is SEHNR, CDR2 FQNEAQ, per germline (reference sequence). This CDR3 has 17 residues. The V end was cut by 2 bases, the J end by 4 bases, with 20 bases between. The sample comes from a study of radiation and T cells in renal cell carcinoma. The sample's time point: blood 4 weeks post-SBRT, at nephrectomy. Indicated treatment: 15 Gy SBRT to primary tumor, nephrectomy 4 weeks later. Nephrectomy followed 15 Gy stereotactic body radiation by 4 weeks. After SBRT, blood was collected at 2 and 4 weeks, plus baseline. Profiling relied on immunoSEQ multiplex PCR, and the TCRdb table lists in-frame clones only, not all of them. The table has 150,000 or so clones, about 88% seen once; the top ten hold 11%.

The TCR comes from a woman between 45 and 65 years old with renal cell carcinoma. The gene calls are TRBV7-9 and TRBJ1-1; D is possibly TRBD1 (6 bases). The specimen comprised blood, sampled from a patient whose treatment included radiotherapy and nephrectomy. DNA of the CDR3: TGTGCCAGCAGCTTATACGGCGGGGGGGCAGGTTTCACTGAAGCTTTCTTT. Encoded protein: CASSLYGGGAGFTEAFF.